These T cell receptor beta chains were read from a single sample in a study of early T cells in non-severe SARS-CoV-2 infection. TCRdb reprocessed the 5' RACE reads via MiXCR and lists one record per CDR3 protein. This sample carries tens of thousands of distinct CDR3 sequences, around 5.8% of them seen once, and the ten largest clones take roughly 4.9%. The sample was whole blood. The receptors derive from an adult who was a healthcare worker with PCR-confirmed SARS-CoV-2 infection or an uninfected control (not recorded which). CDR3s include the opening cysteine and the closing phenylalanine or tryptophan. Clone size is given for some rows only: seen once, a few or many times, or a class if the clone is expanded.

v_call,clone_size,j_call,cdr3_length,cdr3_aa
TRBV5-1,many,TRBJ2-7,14,CASSLGGNSYEQYF
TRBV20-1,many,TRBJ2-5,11,CSARDQETQYF
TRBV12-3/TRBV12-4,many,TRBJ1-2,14,CASSLAQFNYGYTF
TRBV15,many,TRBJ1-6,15,CATSRPDVSNSPLHF
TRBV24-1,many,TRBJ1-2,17,CATSDTRQGPSNYGYTF
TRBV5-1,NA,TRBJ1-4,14,CASSLAPVGEKLFF
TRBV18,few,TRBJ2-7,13,CASSPDRGSGQYF
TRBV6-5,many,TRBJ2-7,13,CASSSQGAYEQYF
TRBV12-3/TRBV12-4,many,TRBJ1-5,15,CASSLSDRGNQPQHF
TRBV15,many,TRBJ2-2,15,CATSRVSRGTGELFF
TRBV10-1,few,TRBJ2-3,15,CASSEAGSNADTQYF
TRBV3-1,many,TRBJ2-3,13,CASSQDLVNTQYF
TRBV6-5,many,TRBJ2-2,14,CASSYLRGEGELFF
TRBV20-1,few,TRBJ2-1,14,CSAPRERLYNEQFF
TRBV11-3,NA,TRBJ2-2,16,CASSYPCRADTGELFF
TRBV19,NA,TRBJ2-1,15,CASSGGLGVNDEQFF
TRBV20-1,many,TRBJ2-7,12,CSADRATYEQYF
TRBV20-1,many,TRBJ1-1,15,CSAREQAGVNTEAFF
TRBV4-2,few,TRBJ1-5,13,CASSRDRDQPQHF
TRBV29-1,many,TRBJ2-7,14,CSVRTGGGGYEQYF
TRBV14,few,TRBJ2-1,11,CASSQENEQFF
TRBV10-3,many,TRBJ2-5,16,CAIRPGLAGDQETQYF
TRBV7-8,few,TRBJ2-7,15,CASSPDRVARSWQYF
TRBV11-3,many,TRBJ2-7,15,CASSSVGWFAHEQYF
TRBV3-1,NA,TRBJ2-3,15,CASSQTLAGADTQYF
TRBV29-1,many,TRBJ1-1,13,CSVEVQSNTEAFF
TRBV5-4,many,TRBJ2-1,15,CASSLLLAGIDEQFF
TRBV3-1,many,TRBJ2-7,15,CASSHRGQGDYEQYF
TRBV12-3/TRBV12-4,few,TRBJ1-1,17,CASSLASVGTGGTEAFF
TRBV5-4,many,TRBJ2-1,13,CASGTGSYNEQFF
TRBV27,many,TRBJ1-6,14,CASSSSGRDSPLHF
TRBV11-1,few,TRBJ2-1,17,CASSLEQWGEVYNEQFF
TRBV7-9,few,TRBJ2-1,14,CASSLERERNEQFF
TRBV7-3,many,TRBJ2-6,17,CASSLNPPRSGANVLTF
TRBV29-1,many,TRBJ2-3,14,CSVASGTSTDTQYF
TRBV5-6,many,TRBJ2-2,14,CASSFGRNTGELFF
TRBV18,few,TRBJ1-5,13,CASSEQGRQPQHF
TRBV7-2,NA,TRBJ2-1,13,CASSLGLYNEQFF
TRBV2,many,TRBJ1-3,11,CATNPGNTIYF
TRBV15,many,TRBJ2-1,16,CATSRERPGSYNEQFF
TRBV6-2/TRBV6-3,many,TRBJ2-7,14,CASSYSDGIWEQYF
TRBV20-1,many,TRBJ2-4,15,CSASRTAPGKNIQYF
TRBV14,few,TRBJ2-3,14,CASSPIAGADTQYF
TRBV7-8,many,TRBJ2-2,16,CASSLSAGGPDGELFF
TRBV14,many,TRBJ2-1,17,CASSQAWLAGKYNEQFF
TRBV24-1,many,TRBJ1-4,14,CATSDNRVGEKLFF
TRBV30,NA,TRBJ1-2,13,CAWTGTANYGYTF
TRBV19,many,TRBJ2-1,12,CASSSGANEQFF
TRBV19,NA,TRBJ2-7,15,CASRAGKGGDYEQYF
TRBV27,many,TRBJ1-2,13,CASRSGGYYGYTF
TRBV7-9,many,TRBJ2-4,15,CASSRPGEAKNIQYF
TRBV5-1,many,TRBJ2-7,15,CASSLLGGGSYEQYF
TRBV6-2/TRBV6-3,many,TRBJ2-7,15,CASSPGFGGIYEQYF
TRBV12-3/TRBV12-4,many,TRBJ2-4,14,CASTPGGAKNIQYF